Each of the 27 T cell receptor beta chains below was sequenced from the same sample in a study of beta chain features in type 1 diabetes. Sequenced material consisted of expressed TCRB transcripts (all of the isolated RNA was reverse transcribed). Here immunoSEQ multiplex PCR was the method, and the copy in TCRdb shows in-frame clones only, minus some. The sample lists about 250,000 clones, 11% to 15% occurring once. Sequencing was performed on naive CD4+ T cells from blood. The receptors were sampled from a woman in her forties in good health.

This sequence joins TRBV19 and TRBJ1-5; 10 nucleotides agree with TRBD1. V shed 0 bases and J 5 bases; nucleotides not matched to a gene: 7. Per germline, CDR1 LNHDA and CDR2 SQIVND (reference sequence). The CDR3 is 17 residues long. The DNA of the CDR3 is TGTGCCAGTAGTATAGATCGGGACAGGGGAGGTTATCAGCCCCAGCATTTT. This gives the protein CASSIDRDRGGYQPQHF.

This clone was seen a handful of times. The gene calls are TRBV27 and TRBJ2-4; TRBD2 matches 7 bases. CDR1 is MNHEY, CDR2 SMNVEV, per germline (reference sequence). V lost 4 bases to trimming and J lost 6 bases; unmatched junction nucleotides: 6. The CDR3 is 14 residues long. This CDR3 is CASSSLARVNIQYF. The CDR3 DNA reads as TGTGCCAGCAGTTCACTAGCGCGGGTAAACATTCAGTACTTC.

The chain couples TRBV18 to TRBJ1-1, with D tentatively TRBD1 (5 bases). CDR1 and CDR2 from the germline V gene are KGHSH and LQKENI. CDR3 size: 13 residues. Trimming removed 5 bases at V and 12 bases at J, with 19 bases between. For the CDR3, the DNA is TGTGCCAGCTCAGAAGACTTAGGGGAATGGACTTTCTTT. It specifies CASSEDLGEWTFF.

This clone was found a few times. The chain is built from TRBV20-1 and TRBJ2-7; 7 nucleotides line up with TRBD1. Trimming took 5 bases from V and 7 from J; bases not matched to a gene: 5. From germline, CDR1 is DFQATT and CDR2 SNEGSKA (reference sequence). This CDR3 spans 11 amino acids. The CDR3 DNA reads as TGCAGTGCTCAGGACAGGCGAGAGCAGTACTTC. This encodes CSAQDRREQYF.

The V gene is TRBV7-8, the J gene TRBJ2-1, with a tentative D call TRBD2 (6 bases). The V and J ends lost 5 bases and 10 bases respectively, with 21 bases between them. The germline CDR1 and CDR2 sequences are SGHVS and FQNEAQ. This CDR3 contains 15 residues. CDR3 loop: CASSPRRGDLREQFF. The CDR3 bases are TGTGCCAGCAGCCCTCGCCGCGGGGATTTACGAGAGCAGTTCTTC.

This chain uses TRBV5-6 with TRBJ2-3; D is uncertain. Per the germline V gene, CDR1 is SGHDT and CDR2 is YYEEEE. CDR3 size: 13 residues. V was cut by 1 base and J by 1 base, with 4 bases left in between. The CDR3, as DNA: TGTGCCAGCAGCTTGTCTGGCACAGATACGCAGTATTTT. It encodes CASSLSGTDTQYF.

The V call is TRBV18, the J call TRBJ1-2; 11 nucleotides agree with TRBD1. The germline CDR1 and CDR2 sequences are KGHSH and LQKENI. Germline trimming cut 5 bases from V and 8 bases from J; bases unmatched to any gene: 10. The CDR3 length is 15 residues. The chain's CDR3 is CASSSVDRGPRGYTF. DNA of the CDR3: TGTGCCAGCTCATCAGTGGACAGGGGGCCGCGGGGCTACACCTTC.

The chain carries TRBV28 and TRBJ2-3; 13 bases match TRBD2. Germline-derived CDR1 and CDR2 are MDHEN and SYDVKM. The CDR3 has 16 residues. Germline trimming cut 4 bases from V and 0 bases from J; bases unmatched to any gene: 1. The CDR3 nucleotides read TGTGCCAGCAGTTCGGGACTAGCGGGGAGCACAGATACGCAGTATTTT. Its translation is CASSSGLAGSTDTQYF.

For the CDR3, the DNA is TGTGCCAGCAGACAGGGTTGGGTCACTGAAGCTTTCTTT. Its translation is CASRQGWVTEAFF. The rearrangement links TRBV2 to TRBJ1-1; D is possibly TRBD1 (6 bases). Germline V gene lookup returns CDR1 SNHLY and CDR2 FYNNEI. The CDR3 length is 13 residues. The ends were cut back, 6 bases at V and 4 bases at J, with 12 bases in the middle.

For the CDR3, the DNA is TGCAGTGCTAGAAACAAGACCCAGTACTTC. Translation: CSARNKTQYF. The V gene is TRBV20-1, the J gene TRBJ2-5; D is uncertain. CDR1 is DFQATT and CDR2 is SNEGSKA in the germline V gene (reference sequence). The CDR3 covers 10 residues. V lost 2 bases to trimming and J lost 6 bases, with 4 bases between them.

This chain uses TRBV2 with TRBJ2-7; 7 positions agree with TRBD1. Germline V gives CDR1 SNHLY, CDR2 FYNNEI. The CDR3 extends over 14 amino acids. The V and J ends lost 6 bases and 1 base, in that order; junction bases with no gene match: 6. The DNA of the CDR3 is TGTGCCAGCAGGCCCGGACAGGATTCCTACGAGCAGTACTTC. Its translation is CASRPGQDSYEQYF.

In its sample, this clone was seen a few times. The chain recombines TRBV2 with TRBJ1-1; D is possibly TRBD1 (5 bases). Germline CDR1 SNHLY, CDR2 FYNNEI. V was trimmed by 7 bases and J by 1 base, leaving 13 bases between them. CDR3 size: 14 residues. The CDR3 coding sequence is TGTGCCAGCATGTCTAGGGGCACGAACACTGAAGCTTTCTTT. It specifies CASMSRGTNTEAFF. Looking up the rest from reference TRBV2 and TRBJ1-1 gives the full variable domain: EPEVTQTPSHQVTQMGQEVILRCVPISNHLYFYWYRQILGQKVEFLVSFYNNEISEKSEIFDDQFSVERPDGSNFTLKIRSTKLEDSAMYFCASMSRGTNTEAFFGQGTRLTVV.

This rearrangement joins TRBV6-5 to TRBJ2-1, with D perhaps TRBD1 (6 bases). The ends were cut back, 3 bases at V and 6 bases at J, with 18 bases in the middle. Per the germline V gene, CDR1 is MNHEY and CDR2 is SVGAGI. This CDR3 has 16 residues. CDR3 in amino acids: CASSYFGTPVSNEQFF. As DNA, the CDR3 is TGTGCCAGCAGTTATTTTGGGACACCTGTAAGCAATGAGCAGTTCTTC.

This clone showed up just a few times. The chain uses TRBV29-1 and TRBJ1-2, with TRBD1 as a possible D gene (6 bases). Germline V CDR1 and CDR2: SQVTM, ANQGSEA. Trimming cost V 7 bases and J 8 bases, with 20 bases left between them. This CDR3 region has 13 residues. The CDR3 loop reads CSGVLGPRGGYTF. The CDR3 DNA sequence: TGCAGCGGGGTACTGGGCCCCAGGGGAGGCTACACCTTC.

This clone was seen a handful of times. The rearrangement uses TRBV9 and TRBJ2-7; TRBD2 aligns across 10 bases. This CDR3 is built from 16 residues. The trim removed 5 bases at V and 0 bases at J, leaving 8 bases unmatched. Per the germline V gene, CDR1 is SGDLS and CDR2 is YYNGEE. This CDR3 is CASSRGGTSVSYEQYF. CDR3 bases: TGTGCCAGCAGTCGTGGGGGGACTAGCGTCTCCTACGAGCAGTACTTC.

This clone came up a few times. The chain employs TRBV7-9 and TRBJ1-5; 7 positions match TRBD1. Germline values: CDR1 SEHNR, CDR2 FQNEAQ (reference sequence). The V segment lost 4 bases and the J segment 6 bases; nucleotides outside the gene matches: 6. This CDR3 spans 14 amino acids. The CDR3 DNA is TGTGCCAGCAGCTCTGACAGGGAGAGTCAGCCCCAGCATTTT. It encodes CASSSDRESQPQHF.

The chain recombines TRBV19 with TRBJ1-1, with D possibly matching TRBD1 (5 bases). CDR1 and CDR2 from the germline V gene are LNHDA and SQIVND (reference sequence). Trimming cost V 3 bases and J 3 bases, with 11 bases left between them. This CDR3 comprises 14 residues. This chain's CDR3 is CASSIPPRDTEAFF. The CDR3 nucleotides read TGTGCCAGTAGTATCCCACCCAGGGACACTGAAGCTTTCTTT.

This clone was recorded a few times. The chain carries TRBV7-9 and TRBJ1-5, with 7 bases fitting TRBD1. Germline CDR1 SEHNR, CDR2 FQNEAQ (reference sequence). CDR3 length equals 17 residues. The J segment lost 0 bases and the V segment lost 5 bases, leaving 10 bases of the junction unmatched. The CDR3 spells CASSPGGQSFSNQPQHF. CDR3 bases: TGTGCCAGCAGCCCAGGGGGACAATCGTTTAGCAATCAGCCCCAGCATTTT.

This clone has just a few counts. The J gene is TRBJ2-5, the V gene TRBV5-6; TRBD2 agrees at 8 bases. V gave up 0 bases and J gave up 5 bases; unmatched junction bases: 18. The V gene's germline CDR1 is SGHDT and CDR2 YYEEEE. The CDR3 is 19 residues long. Written as DNA, the CDR3 is TGTGCCAGCAGCTTGGTAGCGGGGTGGCCCTCCGGGGAAGCGGAGACCCAGTACTTC. Protein: CASSLVAGWPSGEAETQYF.

This rearrangement joins TRBV4-1 to TRBJ2-5; D unresolved. The J call is in doubt because the DNA end fits TRBJ2-7 better. This CDR3 is built from 16 residues. Germline V lookup: CDR1 MGHRA, CDR2 YSYEKL. CDR3 in amino acids: CASSLTFAKISYEQYF. CDR3 DNA: TGCGCCAGCAGCCTTACCTTCGCCAAGATCTCCTACGAGCAGTACTTC.

The chain recombines TRBV2 with TRBJ1-5; the match to TRBD1 covers 10 bases. Germline assignment: CDR1 SNHLY and CDR2 FYNNEI. With V trimmed by 6 bases and J by 7 bases, 9 bases remained unmatched. CDR3 length: 15 residues. The CDR3 region has the DNA TGTGCCAGCAGCAGACCGGGACAGGGGTTCCAGCCCCAGCATTTT. Its translation: CASSRPGQGFQPQHF.

This clone was recorded once. The chain couples TRBV7-6 to TRBJ2-1; a possible D gene is TRBD2 (6 bases). This CDR3 region has 14 residues. The V gene lost 5 bases and the J gene lost 4 bases, with 12 bases spanning the gap. Looked up from germline, CDR1 is SGHVS and CDR2 is FNYEAQ. The CDR3 reads CASSPGLAYNEQFF. In DNA, the CDR3 is TGTGCCAGCAGCCCGGGACTGGCTTACAATGAGCAGTTCTTC.

V is TRBV7-2 and J is TRBJ1-4, with a possible D match to TRBD1 (5 bases). Germline V gene data show CDR1 as SGHTA and CDR2 as FQGNSA. V gave up 4 bases and J gave up 3 bases, with 9 bases separating them. This CDR3 contains 14 residues. This CDR3 reads CASSSRGANEKLFF. Here the CDR3 DNA reads TGTGCCAGCAGCTCCCGGGGGGCTAATGAAAAACTGTTTTTT.

This clone was counted only a few times. The V gene is TRBV19, the J gene TRBJ2-5; 12 bases align to TRBD2. There are 16 residues in the CDR3. The germline V gene encodes CDR1 LNHDA and CDR2 SQIVND (reference sequence). V lost 5 bases and J lost 4; bases outside the gene matches: 8. The CDR3 DNA reads TGTGCCAGTAGTCCGGGACTAGCGGGCTTTGGAGAGACCCAGTACTTC. As protein: CASSPGLAGFGETQYF.

The chain joins TRBV5-6 to TRBJ1-2, with TRBD1 identical over 8 bases. V trimming: 1 base; J trimming: 1 base; junction bases outside the gene matches: 9. Germline CDR1 and CDR2: SGHDT and YYEEEE. The CDR3 has 17 amino acids. CDR3 protein: CASSLSGDRPSNYGYTF. DNA of the CDR3: TGTGCCAGCAGCTTGAGTGGGGACAGGCCGAGTAACTATGGCTACACCTTC.

This clone has just a few counts. The V call is TRBV6-6, the J call TRBJ2-3; 10 bases agree with TRBD2. V was pared by 8 bases and J by 4 bases, with 12 bases of the junction left unmatched. Germline V gives CDR1 MNHNY, CDR2 SVGAGI (reference sequence). The CDR3 is 16 residues long. CDR3 amino acids: CASYPRSGGAPDTQYF. The CDR3 nucleotides are TGTGCCAGCTATCCGAGGAGCGGGGGGGCGCCAGATACGCAGTATTTT.

This clone was observed at least ten times. V is TRBV7-9 and J is TRBJ2-5; 11 bases match TRBD1. Trimming took 5 bases from V and 4 from J; bases not matched to a gene: 6. Germline-derived CDR1 and CDR2 are SEHNR and FQNEAQ (reference sequence). This CDR3 is built from 15 residues. This CDR3 is CASSRADRGRETQYF. The CDR3 DNA follows: TGTGCCAGCAGCCGCGCGGACAGGGGGCGAGAGACCCAGTACTTC.